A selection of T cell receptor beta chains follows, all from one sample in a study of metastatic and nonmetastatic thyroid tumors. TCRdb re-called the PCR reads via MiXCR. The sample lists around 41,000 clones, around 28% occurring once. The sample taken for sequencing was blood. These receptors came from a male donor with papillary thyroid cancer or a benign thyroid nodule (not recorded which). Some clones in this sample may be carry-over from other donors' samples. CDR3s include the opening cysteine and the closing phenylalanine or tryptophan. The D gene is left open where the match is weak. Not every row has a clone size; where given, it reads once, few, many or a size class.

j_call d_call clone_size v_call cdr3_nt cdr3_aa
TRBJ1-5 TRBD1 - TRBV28 TGTGCCAGCAGTTCCCCTACAGGGGGTGACAATCAGCCCCAGCATTTT CASSSPTGGDNQPQHF
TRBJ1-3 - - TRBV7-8 TGTGCCAGCAGCAGTGTGGGCCTTGGAAACACCATATATTTT CASSSVGLGNTIYF
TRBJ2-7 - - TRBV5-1 TGCGCCAGCAGCTTGGGATCGGGCATCTCCTACGAGCAGTACTTC CASSLGSGISYEQYF
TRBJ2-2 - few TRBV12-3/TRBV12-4 TGTGCCAGCAGTTTAAGGACAGCCGGGGAGCTGTTTTTT CASSLRTAGELFF
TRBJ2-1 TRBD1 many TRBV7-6 TGTGCCAGCAGCTTAGGCATGGGGGGGACAGGGTTAGATGAGCAGTTCTTC CASSLGMGGTGLDEQFF
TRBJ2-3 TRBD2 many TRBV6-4 TGTGCCAGCAGTGACTCTGCGGGGGGGCCTGATACGCAGTATTTT CASSDSAGGPDTQYF
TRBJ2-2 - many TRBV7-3 TGTGCCAGCAGCTTAATATCGGCCGGGGAGCTGTTTTTT CASSLISAGELFF
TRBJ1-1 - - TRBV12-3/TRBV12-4 TGTGCCAGCAGTCCGGCGCGACAGAACACTGAAGCTTTCTTT CASSPARQNTEAFF
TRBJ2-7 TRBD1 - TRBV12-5 TGTGCTAGTGGTTTGGTTCTCGACAGGGATTCCTACGAGCAGTACTTC CASGLVLDRDSYEQYF
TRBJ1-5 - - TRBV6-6 TGTGCCAGCAGTTACAAGTCGGGTTCCAATCAGCCCCAGCATTTT CASSYKSGSNQPQHF
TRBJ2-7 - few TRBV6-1 TGTGCCAGCAGTGACCCCAAGGGGGGGGCCGCCTACGAGCAGTACTTC CASSDPKGGAAYEQYF
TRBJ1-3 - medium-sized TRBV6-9 TGTGCCAGCAGTTATCGCATGTGGGGGTTCACTGGAAACACCATATATTTT CASSYRMWGFTGNTIYF
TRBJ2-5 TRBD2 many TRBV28 TGTGCCAGCAGTCAAGAGGGACTACTCGGGTCAGAGACCCAGTACTTC CASSQEGLLGSETQYF
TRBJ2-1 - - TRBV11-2 TGTGCCAGCAGCTTAGAAGCAGGATTCAACAATGAGCAGTTCTTC CASSLEAGFNNEQFF
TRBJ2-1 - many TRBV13 TGTGCCAGCAGCTCCCCTAGCTACAATGAGCAGTTCTTC CASSSPSYNEQFF
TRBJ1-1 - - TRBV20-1 TGCAGTGCTAGACAGGGGACGGTGAACACTGAAGCTTTCTTT CSARQGTVNTEAFF
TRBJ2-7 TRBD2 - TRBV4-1 TGCGCCAGCAGCCAAGATAGCCAGCGGGGTAACTACGAGCAGTACTTC CASSQDSQRGNYEQYF
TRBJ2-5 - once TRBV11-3 TGTGCCAGCAGCTTAGGCCTAGGGTCATTAGTCCAAGAGACCCAGTACTTC CASSLGLGSLVQETQYF